Following are 17 T cell receptor beta chains from one sample sequenced in a study of OX40 agonist ivuxolimab in advanced cancers. The assay was immunoSEQ multiplex PCR, and TCRdb's table has in-frame clones only and misses some. The table has 55,000 to 80,000 clones, under 95% seen once. Specimen: CD4+ or CD8+ T cells sorted from blood, collected in a trial of the OX40 agonist ivuxolimab. The receptors shown here come from an adult with an advanced solid tumor such as melanoma, head and neck, liver or kidney cancer.

The rearrangement uses TRBV5-1 and TRBJ1-3, with 7 bases aligning to TRBD1. The CDR3 sequence is 17 residues long. The V gene's germline CDR1 is SGHRS and CDR2 YFSETQ. J lost 0 bases, V lost 4 bases, and 10 bases had no gene match. The CDR3, as DNA: TGCGCCAGCAGCCCCCAAGGGACAGCCCGCTCTGGAAACACCATATATTTT. Amino acids: CASSPQGTARSGNTIYF.

The rearrangement links TRBV5-1 to TRBJ1-2; maybe TRBD1 (5 bases). The length of the CDR3 is 18 residues. Germline loops: CDR1 SGHRS, CDR2 YFSETQ. Trimming removed 1 base at V and 5 bases at J, with 24 bases between. DNA for the CDR3: TGCGCCAGCAGCTTGACCCCGCCGGGACCCGGGCCTCGTTATGGCTACACCTTC. It is translated as CASSLTPPGPGPRYGYTF.

CDR3 DNA: TGTGCCAGCAGTGACAGGGCCGTTGGGAATGAGCAGTTCTTC. This translates into CASSDRAVGNEQFF. The chain links TRBV2 to TRBJ2-1, with D maybe TRBD1 (5 bases). V was pared by 3 bases and J by 7 bases, with 13 bases between. Germline V gene lookup returns CDR1 SNHLY and CDR2 FYNNEI. This CDR3 is built from 14 residues.

The count of this clone is one. V usage is TRBV5-1 and J usage is TRBJ2-5; possibly TRBD1 for D (6 bases). The CDR3 loop spans 16 amino acids. Germline CDR1 SGHRS, CDR2 YFSETQ. V was shortened by 2 bases and J by 1 base, with 15 bases between the two germline ends. Here the CDR3 reads CASSLNVRGTQETQYF. The CDR3 DNA reads as TGCGCCAGCAGCTTAAACGTTAGGGGGACCCAAGAGACCCAGTACTTC.

This clone was counted between two and nine times. This sequence joins TRBV27 and TRBJ1-5; D remains ambiguous. The V end was cut by 5 bases, the J end by 3 bases, with 5 bases between. This CDR3 is built from 12 residues. Germline assignment: CDR1 MNHEY and CDR2 SMNVEV (reference sequence). CDR3 in amino acids: CASSRNNQPQHF. The CDR3 DNA is TGTGCCAGCAGTCGGAACAATCAGCCCCAGCATTTT.

CDR3 sequence (DNA): TGTGCCAGCAGCTGGGACAGCCGGATTTACCAGTATTTT. It is translated as CASSWDSRIYQYF. The chain carries TRBV7-9 and TRBJ2-3; 7 positions match TRBD1. This CDR3 comprises 13 residues. The germline V gene encodes CDR1 SEHNR and CDR2 FQNEAQ (reference sequence). V lost 4 bases and J lost 12; bases outside the gene matches: 10.

The V call is TRBV5-6, the J call TRBJ2-1; TRBD2 is a possible D gene (6 bases). Per germline, CDR1 SGHDT and CDR2 YYEEEE. The CDR3 is made up of 13 amino acids. Trimming left V 4 bases short and J 4 bases short, with 9 bases between. This chain's CDR3 is CASSATRYNEQFF. For the CDR3, the DNA is TGTGCCAGCAGCGCGACTAGATACAATGAGCAGTTCTTC.

This chain joins TRBV15 and TRBJ1-2; D might be TRBD1 (6 bases). This CDR3 is built from 16 residues. The germline CDR1 and CDR2 sequences are LNHNV and YYDKDF (reference sequence). Deletions cut 1 base from V and 8 bases from J, with 20 bases between. The CDR3 DNA reads as TGTGCCACCAGCAGAGGGCTTAACAGGGACGGTGGCGGCTACACCTTC. Amino acids: CATSRGLNRDGGGYTF.

Worth noting for this clone: Compared with germline, one end of the junction differs, possibly owing to a read error. The chain links TRBV6-5 to TRBJ2-1; D is ambiguous. Per the germline V gene, CDR1 is MNHEY and CDR2 is SVGAGI. The CDR3 consists of 12 residues. DNA for the CDR3: TGTGCCAGCAGTTCTCCCGCCCTCACTACCATCTTC. Its protein is CASSSPALTTIF.

This chain joins TRBV7-2 and TRBJ2-2; 13 bases fit TRBD2. Germline CDR1 is SGHTA and CDR2 is FQGNSA. The length of the CDR3 is 18 residues. After removal of 5 bases from V and 0 bases from J, the junction contained 6 bases not matched to a gene. Written as DNA, the CDR3 is TGTGCCAGCAGCCCGCGGACTAGCGGGGGCGCGAACACCGGGGAGCTGTTTTTT. As protein: CASSPRTSGGANTGELFF.

This clone was detected only a few times. The rearrangement uses TRBV19 and TRBJ2-5; 11 bases match TRBD2. CDR1 is LNHDA, CDR2 SQIVND, per germline (reference sequence). The CDR3 length is 15 residues. The V segment lost 2 bases and the J segment 5 bases; nucleotides outside the gene matches: 4. The CDR3: CASSILAGGSETQYF. In DNA, the CDR3 is TGTGCCAGTAGTATACTAGCGGGAGGTTCTGAGACCCAGTACTTC.

The chain has TRBV6-1 and TRBJ1-4; D uncertain. The germline V gene encodes CDR1 MNHNS and CDR2 SASEGT. Trimming removed 7 bases at V and 3 bases at J, with 12 bases between. CDR3 length equals 14 residues. The CDR3 DNA reads as TGTGCCAGCAAGAAGGGTTTAGCTAATGAAAAACTGTTTTTT. This translates into CASKKGLANEKLFF.

This chain uses TRBV4-1 with TRBJ1-6; 11 bases line up with TRBD1. The CDR3 is 17 residues long. Germline V CDR1 and CDR2: MGHRA, YSYEKL. V gave up 5 bases and J gave up 8 bases; unmatched junction bases: 11. The chain's CDR3 is CASSYTGTGGGYSPLHF. Written as DNA, the CDR3 is TGCGCCAGCAGCTACACCGGGACAGGGGGGGGCTATTCACCCCTCCACTTT.

The V call is TRBV9, the J call TRBJ2-7; D may be TRBD2 (7 bases). The V and J ends lost 0 bases and 5 bases respectively, with 18 bases between them. The CDR3 extends over 16 amino acids. The germline V gene encodes CDR1 SGDLS and CDR2 YYNGEE. In DNA, the CDR3 is TGTGCCAGCAGCGTAGCAGTCTCGGGGGGCTTGGACGAGCAGTACTTC. Encoded protein: CASSVAVSGGLDEQYF.

V is TRBV30 and J is TRBJ2-5; 8 nucleotides align to TRBD1. Germline values: CDR1 GTSNPN, CDR2 SVGIG (reference sequence). Unmatched junction bases numbered 7, after V lost 5 bases and J lost 5 bases. The CDR3 has 13 residues. This chain's CDR3 is CAWAGGDGETQYF. CDR3 coding DNA: TGTGCCTGGGCAGGGGGCGATGGGGAGACCCAGTACTTC.

The rearrangement uses TRBV7-8 and TRBJ2-3; 15 nucleotides agree with TRBD2. Germline CDR1 and CDR2: SGHVS and FQNEAQ. Trimming took 5 bases from V and 2 from J; bases not matched to a gene: 17. This CDR3 contains 21 residues. The CDR3 DNA reads TGTGCCAGCAGCCCCCCGTGGACTAGCGGGGGGGCGAGAGCCATCACAGATACGCAGTATTTT. Translating gives CASSPPWTSGGARAITDTQYF. The variable domain in full, completed from reference TRBV7-8 and TRBJ2-3, reads GAGVSQSPRYKVAKRGQDVALRCDPISGHVSLFWYQQALGQGPEFLTYFQNEAQLDKSGLPSDRFFAERPEGSVSTLKIQRTQQEDSAVYLCASSPPWTSGGARAITDTQYFGPGTRLTVL.

V and J are TRBV6-1 and TRBJ1-2; no firm D call. CDR3 size: 14 residues. Trimming pared 5 bases from V and 4 bases from J, leaving 14 bases between. Germline V lookup: CDR1 MNHNS, CDR2 SASEGT. The CDR3 sequence: CASSSPPDTYGYTF. The DNA for the CDR3 is TGTGCCAGCAGTTCCCCACCGGATACCTATGGCTACACCTTC.